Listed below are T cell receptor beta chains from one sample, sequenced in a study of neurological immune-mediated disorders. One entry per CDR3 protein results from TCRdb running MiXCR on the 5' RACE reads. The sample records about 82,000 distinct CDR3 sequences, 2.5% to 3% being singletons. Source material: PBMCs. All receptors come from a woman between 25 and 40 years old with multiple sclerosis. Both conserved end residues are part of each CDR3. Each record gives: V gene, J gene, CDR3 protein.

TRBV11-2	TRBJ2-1	CASSRPDSSYNEQFF
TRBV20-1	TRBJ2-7	CSATESGYEQYF
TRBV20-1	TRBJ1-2	CSAPRGAGNLNGYTF
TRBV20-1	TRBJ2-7	CSARFPGQMNEQYF
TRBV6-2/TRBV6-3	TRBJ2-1	CASRYGRERDNEQFF
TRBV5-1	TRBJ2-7	CASSFHHFVTGYEQYF
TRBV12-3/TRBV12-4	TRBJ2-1	CASGFGQSNEQFF
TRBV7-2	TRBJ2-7	CASSRAGDEQYF
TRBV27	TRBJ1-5	CASSLSWGGNQPQHF
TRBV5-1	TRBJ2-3	CASRGLAGATDTQYF
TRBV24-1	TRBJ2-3	CATSDRTAGYTDTQYF
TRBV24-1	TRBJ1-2	CATSDDTDSSGPSINYGYTF
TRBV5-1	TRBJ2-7	CASSLPPSNEQYF
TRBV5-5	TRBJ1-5	CASSGDSLSSNQPQHF
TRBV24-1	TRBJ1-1	CATSEKGNRGLTEAFF
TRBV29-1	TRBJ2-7	CSLKRDRPAFSYEQYF
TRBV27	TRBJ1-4	CASSRSTNEKLFF
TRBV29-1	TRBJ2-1	CSVRNRVGTNEQFF
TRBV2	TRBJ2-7	CVSSEADLYEQYF
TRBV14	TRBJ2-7	CASSPAYEQYF
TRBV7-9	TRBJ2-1	CASSRTFGAYNEQFF
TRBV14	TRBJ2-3	CASSSLAGVTDTQYF
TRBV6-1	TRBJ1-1	CASSEGGIDTEAFF
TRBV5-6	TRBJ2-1	CASSGGTSYNEQFF
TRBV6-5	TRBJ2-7	CASSYSPGQGISYEQYF
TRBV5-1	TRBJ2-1	CASSLSGVISYNEQFF
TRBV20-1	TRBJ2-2	CSARDTGRWTGELFF
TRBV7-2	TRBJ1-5	CASSLEDSYQPQHF
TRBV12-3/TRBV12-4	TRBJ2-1	CASSLATGSENEQFF
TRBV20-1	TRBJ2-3	CSAKSTPGLNTDTQYF
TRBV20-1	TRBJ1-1	CSAATGVNEAFF
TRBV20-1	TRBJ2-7	CSAQRTGPYEQYF
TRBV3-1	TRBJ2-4	CASSQDGGSRNIQYF
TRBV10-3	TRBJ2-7	CAISPLTPLSGSYEQYF